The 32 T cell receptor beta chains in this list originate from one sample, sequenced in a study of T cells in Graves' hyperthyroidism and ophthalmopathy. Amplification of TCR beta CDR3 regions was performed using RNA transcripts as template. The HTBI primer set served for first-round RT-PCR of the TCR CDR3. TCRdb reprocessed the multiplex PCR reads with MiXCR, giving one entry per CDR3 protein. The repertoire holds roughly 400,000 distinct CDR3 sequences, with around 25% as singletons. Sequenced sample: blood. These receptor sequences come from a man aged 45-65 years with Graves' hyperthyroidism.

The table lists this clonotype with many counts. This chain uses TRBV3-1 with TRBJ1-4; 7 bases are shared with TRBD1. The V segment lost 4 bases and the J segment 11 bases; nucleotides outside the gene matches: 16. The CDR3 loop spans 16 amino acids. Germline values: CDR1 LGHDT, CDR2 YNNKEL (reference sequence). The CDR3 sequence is CASSPRQGLLPEKLFF. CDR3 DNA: TGTGCCAGCAGCCCGCGACAGGGATTGTTGCCCGAGAAACTGTTTTTT.

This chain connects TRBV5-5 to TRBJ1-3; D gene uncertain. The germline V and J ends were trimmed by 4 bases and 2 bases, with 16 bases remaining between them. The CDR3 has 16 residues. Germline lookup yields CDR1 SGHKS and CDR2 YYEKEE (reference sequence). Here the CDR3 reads CASSRSRLATGNTIYF. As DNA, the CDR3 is TGTGCCAGCAGCCGTTCCAGGCTGGCCACTGGAAACACCATATATTTT.

This CDR3 reads CASSPWTSGSKSDTQYF. Written as DNA, the CDR3 is TGTGCCAGCAGCCCCTGGACTAGCGGGAGTAAGTCAGATACGCAGTATTTT. The rearrangement links TRBV3-1 to TRBJ2-3; 13 positions agree with TRBD2. V gave up 4 bases and J gave up 4 bases; unmatched junction bases: 8. The CDR3 is 17 residues long. Germline V lookup: CDR1 LGHDT, CDR2 YNNKEL (reference sequence).

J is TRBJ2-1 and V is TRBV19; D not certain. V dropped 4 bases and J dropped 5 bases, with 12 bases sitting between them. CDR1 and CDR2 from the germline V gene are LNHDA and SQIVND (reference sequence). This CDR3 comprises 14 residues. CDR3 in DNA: TGTGCCAGTAGTAATAGGCCCCCGGACAATGAGCAGTTCTTC. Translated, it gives CASSNRPPDNEQFF.

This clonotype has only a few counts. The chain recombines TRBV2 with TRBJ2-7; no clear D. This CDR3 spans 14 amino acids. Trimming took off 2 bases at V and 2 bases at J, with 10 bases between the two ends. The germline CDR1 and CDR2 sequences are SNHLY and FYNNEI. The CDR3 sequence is CASSEIPLAYEQYF. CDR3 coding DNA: TGTGCCAGCAGTGAAATCCCACTTGCCTACGAGCAGTACTTC.

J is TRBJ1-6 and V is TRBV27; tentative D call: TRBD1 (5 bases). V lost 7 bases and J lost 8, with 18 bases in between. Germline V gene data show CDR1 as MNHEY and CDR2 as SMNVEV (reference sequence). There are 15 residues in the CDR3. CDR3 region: CASKISLVGHSPLHF. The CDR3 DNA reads TGTGCCAGCAAGATTTCCCTTGTGGGACATTCACCCCTCCACTTT.

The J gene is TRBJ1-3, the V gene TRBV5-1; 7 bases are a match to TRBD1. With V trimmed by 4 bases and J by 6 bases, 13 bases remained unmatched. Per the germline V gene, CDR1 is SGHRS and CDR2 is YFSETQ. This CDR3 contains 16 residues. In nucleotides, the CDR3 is TGCGCCAGCAGCCCATGGACAGGACAGTCCCAAAACACCATATATTTT. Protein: CASSPWTGQSQNTIYF. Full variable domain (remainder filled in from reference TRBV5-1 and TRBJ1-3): KAGVTQTPRYLIKTRGQQVTLSCSPISGHRSVSWYQQTPGQGLQFLFEYFSETQRNKGNFPGRFSGRQFSNSRSEMNVSTLELGDSALYLCASSPWTGQSQNTIYFGEGSWLTVV.

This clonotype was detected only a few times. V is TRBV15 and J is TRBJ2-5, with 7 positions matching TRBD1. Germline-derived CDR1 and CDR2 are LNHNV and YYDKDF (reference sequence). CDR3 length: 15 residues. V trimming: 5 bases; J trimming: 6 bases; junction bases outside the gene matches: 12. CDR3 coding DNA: TGTGCCACCAGCCCACGGACAGGTTTGCGTAAGACCCAGTACTTC. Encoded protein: CATSPRTGLRKTQYF.

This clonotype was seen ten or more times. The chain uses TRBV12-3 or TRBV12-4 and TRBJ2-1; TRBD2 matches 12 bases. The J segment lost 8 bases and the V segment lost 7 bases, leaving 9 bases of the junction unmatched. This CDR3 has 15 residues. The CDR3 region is CASKSTSGSVDEQFF. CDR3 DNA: TGTGCCAGCAAGTCGACTAGCGGGAGTGTGGATGAGCAGTTCTTC.

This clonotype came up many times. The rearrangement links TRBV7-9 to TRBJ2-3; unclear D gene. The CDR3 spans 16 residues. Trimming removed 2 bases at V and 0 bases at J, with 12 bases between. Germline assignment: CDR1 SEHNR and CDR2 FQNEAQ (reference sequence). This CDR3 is CASSLIGGTSTDTQYF. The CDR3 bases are TGTGCCAGCAGCTTAATAGGCGGAACTAGCACAGATACGCAGTATTTT.

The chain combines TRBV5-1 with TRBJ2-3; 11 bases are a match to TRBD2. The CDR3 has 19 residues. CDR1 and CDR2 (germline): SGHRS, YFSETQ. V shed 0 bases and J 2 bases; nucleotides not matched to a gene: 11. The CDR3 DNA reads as TGCGCCAGCAGCTTGGGTCTAGCGGGGGGACGTGCTGCCACAGATACGCAGTATTTT. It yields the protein CASSLGLAGGRAATDTQYF.

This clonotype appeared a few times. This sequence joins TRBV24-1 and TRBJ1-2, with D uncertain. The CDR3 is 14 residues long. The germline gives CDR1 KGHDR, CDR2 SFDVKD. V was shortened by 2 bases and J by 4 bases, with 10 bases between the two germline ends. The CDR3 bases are TGTGCCACCAGTGATTCGGGCAGAGCCTATGGCTACACCTTC. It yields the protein CATSDSGRAYGYTF.

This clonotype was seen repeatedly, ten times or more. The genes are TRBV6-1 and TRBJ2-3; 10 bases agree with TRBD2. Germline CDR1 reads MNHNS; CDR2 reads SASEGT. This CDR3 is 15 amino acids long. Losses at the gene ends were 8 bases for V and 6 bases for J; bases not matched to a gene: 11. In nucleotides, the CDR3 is TGTGCCAGCTCGCCCCTTGAGCGGGAGGGTGATACGCAGTATTTT. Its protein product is CASSPLEREGDTQYF.

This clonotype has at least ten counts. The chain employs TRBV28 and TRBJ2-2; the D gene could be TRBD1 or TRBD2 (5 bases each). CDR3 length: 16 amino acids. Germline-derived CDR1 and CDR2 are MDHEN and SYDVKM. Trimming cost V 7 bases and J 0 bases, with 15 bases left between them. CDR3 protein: CASIPTGRANTGELFF. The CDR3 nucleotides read TGTGCCAGCATCCCCACGGGACGGGCGAACACCGGGGAGCTGTTTTTT.

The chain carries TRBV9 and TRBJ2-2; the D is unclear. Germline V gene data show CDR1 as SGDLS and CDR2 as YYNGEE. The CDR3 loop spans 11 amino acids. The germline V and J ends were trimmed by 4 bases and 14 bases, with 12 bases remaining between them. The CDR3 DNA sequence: TGTGCCAGCAGCTCTCCCTCGGCCCTGTTTTTT. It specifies CASSSPSALFF.

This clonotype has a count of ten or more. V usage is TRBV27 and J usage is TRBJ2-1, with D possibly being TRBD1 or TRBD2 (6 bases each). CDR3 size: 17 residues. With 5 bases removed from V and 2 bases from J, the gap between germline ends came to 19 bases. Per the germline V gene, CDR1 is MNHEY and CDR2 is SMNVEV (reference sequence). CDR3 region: CASSLGGGLWTYNEQFF. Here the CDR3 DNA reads TGTGCCAGCAGTCTAGGAGGGGGGCTTTGGACCTACAATGAGCAGTTCTTC.

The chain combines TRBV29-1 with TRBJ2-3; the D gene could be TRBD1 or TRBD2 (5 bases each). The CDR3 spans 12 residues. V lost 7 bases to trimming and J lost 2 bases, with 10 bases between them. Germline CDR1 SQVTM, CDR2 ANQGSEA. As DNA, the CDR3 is TGCAGCGCGGGGCGGGCCACAGATACGCAGTATTTT. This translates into CSAGRATDTQYF.

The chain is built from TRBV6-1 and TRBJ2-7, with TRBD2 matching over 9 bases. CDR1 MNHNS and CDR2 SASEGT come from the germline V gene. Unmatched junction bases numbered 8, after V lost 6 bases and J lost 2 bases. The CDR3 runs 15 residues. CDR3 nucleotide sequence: TGTGCCAGCAGCTCCGGGGCTAGCGGGGCCTACGAGCAGTACTTC. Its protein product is CASSSGASGAYEQYF.

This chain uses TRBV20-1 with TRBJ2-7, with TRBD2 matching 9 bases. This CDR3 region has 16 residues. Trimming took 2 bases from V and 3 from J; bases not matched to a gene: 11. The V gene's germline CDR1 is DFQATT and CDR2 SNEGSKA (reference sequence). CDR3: CSARSRATSGNYEQYF. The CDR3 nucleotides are TGCAGTGCTAGAAGTCGTGCGACTAGCGGTAACTACGAGCAGTACTTC.

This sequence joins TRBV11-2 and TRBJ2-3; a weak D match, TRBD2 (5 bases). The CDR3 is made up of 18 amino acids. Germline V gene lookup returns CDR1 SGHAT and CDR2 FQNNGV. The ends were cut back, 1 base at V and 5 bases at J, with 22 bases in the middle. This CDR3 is CASSLAALGGWVIDTQYF. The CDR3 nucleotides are TGTGCCAGCAGCTTAGCTGCCCTAGGCGGGTGGGTTATAGATACGCAGTATTTT.

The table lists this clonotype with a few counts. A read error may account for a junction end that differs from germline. The CDR3 reads CASSPYRGSYEQYF. For the CDR3, the DNA is TGCGCCAGCAGCCCTTACCGCGGCTCCTACGAGCAGTACTTC. J is TRBJ2-7 and V is TRBV7-2, with D unresolved. Looked up from germline, CDR1 is SGHTA and CDR2 is FQGNSA. The CDR3 is made up of 14 amino acids. The complete variable domain, with remaining parts taken from reference TRBV7-2 and TRBJ2-7, reads GAGVSQSPSNKVTEKGKDVELRCDPISGHTALYWYRQSLGQGLEFLIYFQGNSAPDKSGLPSDRFSAERTGGSVSTLTIQRTQQEDSAVYLCASSPYRGSYEQYFGPGTRLTVT.

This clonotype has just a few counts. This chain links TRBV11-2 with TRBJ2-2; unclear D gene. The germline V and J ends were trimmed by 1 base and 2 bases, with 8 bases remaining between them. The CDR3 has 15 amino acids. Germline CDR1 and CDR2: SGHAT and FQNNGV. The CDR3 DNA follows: TGTGCCAGCAGCTTAGGTCCGGATAACACCGGGGAGCTGTTTTTT. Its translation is CASSLGPDNTGELFF.

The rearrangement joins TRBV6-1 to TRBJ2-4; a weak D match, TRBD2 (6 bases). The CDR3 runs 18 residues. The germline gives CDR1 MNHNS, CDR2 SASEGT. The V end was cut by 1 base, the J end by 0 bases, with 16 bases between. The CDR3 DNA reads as TGTGCCAGCAGTGAAGGGGCCGGGAGAAATCCAGCCAAAAACATTCAGTACTTC. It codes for CASSEGAGRNPAKNIQYF.

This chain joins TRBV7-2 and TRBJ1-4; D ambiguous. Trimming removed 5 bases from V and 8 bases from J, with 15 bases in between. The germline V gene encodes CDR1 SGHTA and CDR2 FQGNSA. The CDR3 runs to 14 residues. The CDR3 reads CASSPGGLGEKLFF. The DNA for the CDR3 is TGTGCCAGCAGCCCGGGTGGCCTGGGAGAAAAACTGTTTTTT.

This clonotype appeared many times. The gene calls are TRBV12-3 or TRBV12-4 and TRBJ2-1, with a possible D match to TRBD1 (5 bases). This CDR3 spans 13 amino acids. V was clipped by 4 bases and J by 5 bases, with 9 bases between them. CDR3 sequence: CASSSQGNNEQFF. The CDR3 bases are TGTGCCAGCAGTTCCCAGGGCAACAATGAGCAGTTCTTC.

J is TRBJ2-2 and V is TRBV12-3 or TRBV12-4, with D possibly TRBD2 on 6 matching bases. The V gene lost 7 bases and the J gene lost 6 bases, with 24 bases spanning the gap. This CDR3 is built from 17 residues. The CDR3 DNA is TGTGCCAGCAACCTGGGCCTCACAAAGGGAGGCGCCGGGGAGCTGTTTTTT. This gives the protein CASNLGLTKGGAGELFF.

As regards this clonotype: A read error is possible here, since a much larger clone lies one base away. The CDR3 region has the DNA TGCGCCAGCAGCCCCATGGGGATCCGAAGTTCCGAGCAGTACTTC. It specifies CASSPMGIRSSEQYF. The rearrangement joins TRBV28 to TRBJ2-7; D remains unclear. Germline CDR1 is MDHEN and CDR2 is SYDVKM. CDR3 length equals 15 residues.

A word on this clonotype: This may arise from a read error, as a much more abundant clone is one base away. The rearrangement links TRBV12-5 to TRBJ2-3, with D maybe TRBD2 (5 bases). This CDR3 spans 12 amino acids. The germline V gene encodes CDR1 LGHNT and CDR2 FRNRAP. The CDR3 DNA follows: TGTACTAGTCAATGGAGCACAGATACGCAGTATTTT. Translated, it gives CTSQWSTDTQYF.

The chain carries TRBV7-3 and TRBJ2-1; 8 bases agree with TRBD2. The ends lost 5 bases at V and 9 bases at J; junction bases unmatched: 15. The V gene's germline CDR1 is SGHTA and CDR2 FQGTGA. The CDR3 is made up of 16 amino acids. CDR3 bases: TGTGCCAGCAGCCCCCGGGGGGGAGCGGGAGCGGGTGAGCAGTTCTTC. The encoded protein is CASSPRGGAGAGEQFF.

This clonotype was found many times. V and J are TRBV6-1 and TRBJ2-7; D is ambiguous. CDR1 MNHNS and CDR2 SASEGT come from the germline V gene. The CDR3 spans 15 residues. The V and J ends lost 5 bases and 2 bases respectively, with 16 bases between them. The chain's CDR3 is CASSSRGRPAYEQYF. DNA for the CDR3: TGTGCCAGCAGTTCCCGTGGACGGCCAGCCTACGAGCAGTACTTC.

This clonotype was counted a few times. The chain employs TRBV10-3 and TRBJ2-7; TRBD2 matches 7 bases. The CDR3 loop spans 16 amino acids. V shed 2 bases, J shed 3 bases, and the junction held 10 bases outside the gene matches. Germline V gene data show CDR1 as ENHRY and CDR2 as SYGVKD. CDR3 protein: CAISEGEAQRGYEQYF. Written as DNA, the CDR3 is TGTGCCATCAGTGAGGGTGAAGCGCAGCGGGGCTACGAGCAGTACTTC.

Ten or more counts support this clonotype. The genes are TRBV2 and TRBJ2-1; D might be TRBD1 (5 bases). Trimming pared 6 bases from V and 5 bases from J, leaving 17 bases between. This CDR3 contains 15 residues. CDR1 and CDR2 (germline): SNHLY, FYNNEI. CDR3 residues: CASRRTPSTHNEQFF. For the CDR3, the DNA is TGTGCCAGCAGACGGACACCTTCTACCCACAATGAGCAGTTCTTC.